The 32 T cell receptor beta chains given below trace back to one sample, sequenced in a study of primary melanoma T cells and metastatic recurrence. Some clones are missing from TCRdb's copy, which holds only in-frame ones; the method was immunoSEQ multiplex PCR. This sample carries 210 or so clones, about 83% of them seen once, and the ten largest clones take roughly 17%. Material: melanoma tumor tissue. These receptors came from a human donor with melanoma.

The CDR3 spells CASSERAQPSGNTIYF. The CDR3 bases are TGTGCCAGCAGTGAAAGAGCTCAACCCTCTGGAAACACCATATATTTT. The J gene is TRBJ1-3, the V gene TRBV2; D is undetermined. V lost 2 bases and J lost 0, with 11 bases in between. The CDR3 runs to 16 residues. Germline V gives CDR1 SNHLY, CDR2 FYNNEI.

The rearrangement joins TRBV29-1 to TRBJ2-3; D gene unclear. V was shortened by 8 bases and J by 4 bases, with 13 bases between the two germline ends. The CDR3 is made up of 12 amino acids. Germline CDR1 is SQVTM and CDR2 is ANQGSEA. The CDR3 sequence is CSPVPLADTQYF. For the CDR3, the DNA is TGCAGCCCCGTCCCTCTCGCAGATACGCAGTATTTT.

V usage is TRBV28 and J usage is TRBJ2-1; D is perhaps TRBD2 (7 bases). This CDR3 comprises 14 residues. The ends were cut back, 7 bases at V and 5 bases at J, with 15 bases in the middle. Germline CDR1 reads MDHEN; CDR2 reads SYDVKM. CDR3 in DNA: TGTGCCAGCAACGGACTAGGGGGAAACAATGAGCAGTTCTTC. Translated, it gives CASNGLGGNNEQFF.

This chain connects TRBV19 to TRBJ1-4; D unresolved. Trimming pared 2 bases from V and 5 bases from J, leaving 9 bases between. Germline V gene data show CDR1 as LNHDA and CDR2 as SQIVND (reference sequence). The CDR3 sequence is 14 residues long. The CDR3 here is CASSIITANEKLFF. CDR3 nucleotides: TGTGCCAGTAGTATAATAACTGCGAATGAAAAACTGTTTTTT.

This chain uses TRBV30 with TRBJ2-5, with TRBD2 matching 10 bases. The junction had 9 bases not matched to a gene; V was cut back by 4 bases and J by 4 bases. Germline lookup yields CDR1 GTSNPN and CDR2 SVGIG (reference sequence). The CDR3 sequence is 15 residues long. DNA of the CDR3: TGTGCCTGGACGAATTTAGCGGGAGGCCGAGAGACCCAGTACTTC. It codes for CAWTNLAGGRETQYF.

The chain joins TRBV28 to TRBJ2-7; 14 bases are shared with TRBD2. The junction had 6 bases not matched to a gene; V was cut back by 5 bases and J by 3 bases. Germline loops: CDR1 MDHEN, CDR2 SYDVKM. The CDR3 totals 16 residues. CDR3 amino acids: CASSRPGLAGVYEQYF. The CDR3 bases are TGTGCCAGCAGTCGCCCGGGACTAGCGGGAGTCTACGAGCAGTACTTC.

The J gene is TRBJ2-6, the V gene TRBV7-6; the D is unclear. This CDR3 is 17 amino acids long. Deletions cut 9 bases from V and 5 bases from J, with 23 bases between. Per germline, CDR1 SGHVS and CDR2 FNYEAQ. For the CDR3, the DNA is TGTGCCAGAACGTCATGGGGTGAACAAAGTCGGGCCAACGTCCTGACTTTC. Translating it yields CARTSWGEQSRANVLTF.

The rearrangement links TRBV19 to TRBJ2-1; the D gene is possibly TRBD2 (5 bases). The CDR3 contains 13 residues. Trimming left V 4 bases short and J 6 bases short, with 10 bases between. Germline V gives CDR1 LNHDA, CDR2 SQIVND (reference sequence). Written as DNA, the CDR3 is TGTGCCAGTAGTACCACTAGGTTCAATGAGCAGTTCTTC. It is translated as CASSTTRFNEQFF.

V is TRBV19 and J is TRBJ2-2; D is undetermined. Trimming left V 6 bases short and J 6 bases short, with 5 bases between. This CDR3 region has 11 residues. Germline CDR1 reads LNHDA; CDR2 reads SQIVND (reference sequence). CDR3 nucleotides: TGTGCCAGTAGGGCCCCCGGGGAGCTGTTTTTT. Translation: CASRAPGELFF.

This chain uses TRBV6-8 with TRBJ2-3; D ambiguous. The germline V gene has CDR1 MNHGY and CDR2 SAAAGT. Trimming pared 6 bases from V and 5 bases from J, leaving 12 bases between. This CDR3 contains 13 residues. This CDR3 is CASSRALGDTQYF. The CDR3 nucleotides read TGTGCCAGCAGCCGAGCCTTGGGAGATACGCAGTATTTT.

This rearrangement joins TRBV18 to TRBJ1-1; D may be TRBD1 (5 bases). This CDR3 is built from 13 residues. Germline loops: CDR1 KGHSH, CDR2 LQKENI. V gave up 1 base and J gave up 6 bases, with 9 bases separating them. In DNA form, the CDR3 reads TGTGCCAGCTCACCACAGTCGGGGGCTGAAGCTTTCTTT. It is translated as CASSPQSGAEAFF.

The rearrangement links TRBV6-8 to TRBJ2-7; tentative D call: TRBD1 (6 bases). The CDR3 runs 13 residues. The V end was cut by 6 bases, the J end by 6 bases, with 15 bases between. Looked up from germline, CDR1 is MNHGY and CDR2 is SAAAGT. CDR3 in DNA: TGTGCCAGCAGCCTTATGATGGGGGCCGAGCAGTACTTC. Translating it yields CASSLMMGAEQYF.

The chain carries TRBV29-1 and TRBJ2-5, with 7 nucleotides matching TRBD1. V lost 6 bases and J lost 1; bases outside the gene matches: 8. The CDR3 is made up of 14 amino acids. Germline CDR1 reads SQVTM; CDR2 reads ANQGSEA. The CDR3: CSVGPGQIQETQYF. The CDR3 DNA is TGCAGCGTGGGCCCGGGACAGATCCAAGAGACCCAGTACTTC.

This clone was recorded only once. This rearrangement joins TRBV6-8 to TRBJ2-5; D is possibly TRBD1 (6 bases). This CDR3 contains 14 residues. Germline lookup yields CDR1 MNHGY and CDR2 SAAAGT. V was pared by 5 bases and J by 0 bases, with 10 bases between. The CDR3 reads CASSVGQNQETQYF. CDR3 bases: TGTGCCAGCAGTGTCGGACAGAACCAAGAGACCCAGTACTTC.

The chain carries TRBV6-8 and TRBJ2-3; 10 bases match TRBD2. Germline loops: CDR1 MNHGY, CDR2 SAAAGT. The junction had 2 bases not matched to a gene; V was cut back by 5 bases and J by 0 bases. This CDR3 region has 15 residues. CDR3 loop: CASSGGLASTDTQYF. CDR3 sequence (DNA): TGTGCCAGCAGTGGGGGACTAGCGAGCACAGATACGCAGTATTTT.

This clone was detected a few times. The genes are TRBV6-8 and TRBJ2-5; possibly TRBD1 for D (6 bases). Germline V CDR1 and CDR2: MNHGY, SAAAGT. Trimming removed 4 bases at V and 5 bases at J, with 14 bases between. The CDR3 runs 14 residues. CDR3 DNA sequence: TGTGCCAGCAGTTCGCCAGGGGTTTCCGAGACCCAGTACTTC. Its translation is CASSSPGVSETQYF.

Worth noting for this clone: Since one of the bases is ambiguous or unread, X appears in place of its residue. This sequence joins TRBV5-1 and TRBJ2-3; possible D gene TRBD1, 6 bases. V gave up 4 bases and J gave up 4 bases, with 19 bases separating them. The CDR3 has 16 amino acids. From germline, CDR1 is SGHRS and CDR2 YFSETQ. CDR3 region: CASSQGQXDEADTQYF. The CDR3, as DNA: TGCGCCAGCAGCCAAGGACAGRGGGACGAGGCAGATACGCAGTATTTT.

This rearrangement joins TRBV18 to TRBJ1-5; D is ambiguous. V lost 3 bases, J lost 3 bases, and 12 bases lay in between. This CDR3 comprises 15 residues. Germline lookup yields CDR1 KGHSH and CDR2 LQKENI. CDR3 loop: CASSPSGGFNQPQHF. DNA for the CDR3: TGTGCCAGCTCACCCTCGGGAGGGTTCAATCAGCCCCAGCATTTT.

The V gene is TRBV19, the J gene TRBJ1-2, with no clear D. With 3 bases removed from V and 3 bases from J, the gap between germline ends came to 14 bases. CDR1 LNHDA and CDR2 SQIVND come from the germline V gene (reference sequence). The CDR3 spans 15 residues. Here the CDR3 reads CASSMGPRTDYGYTF. CDR3 nucleotide sequence: TGTGCCAGTAGTATGGGTCCTAGGACCGACTATGGCTACACCTTC.

The chain couples TRBV11-3 to TRBJ1-3; D call uncertain. The V end was cut by 7 bases, the J end by 4 bases, with 14 bases between. The CDR3 length is 14 residues. The germline CDR1 and CDR2 sequences are SGHNT and YENEEA. The CDR3 region has the DNA TGTGCCAGCACCTCAACGACCGGGGGAAACACCATATATTTT. It specifies CASTSTTGGNTIYF.

As regards this clone: A read error may account for a junction end that differs from germline. This chain joins TRBV6-8 and TRBJ1-1, with no clear D. The CDR3 is 13 amino acids. Germline V gene data show CDR1 as MNHGY and CDR2 as SAAAGT. In DNA, the CDR3 is TGTGCCAGTAGTTATGGACGGAACACTGAAGCTTTCTTT. As protein: CASSYGRNTEAFF.

This chain connects TRBV18 to TRBJ1-5; D remains unclear. V was clipped by 5 bases and J by 3 bases, with 8 bases between them. From germline, CDR1 is KGHSH and CDR2 LQKENI. This CDR3 spans 13 amino acids. This CDR3 reads CASSAQPNQPQHF. For the CDR3, the DNA is TGTGCCAGCTCAGCCCAGCCCAATCAGCCCCAGCATTTT.

The genes are TRBV11-3 and TRBJ2-2; 7 nucleotides match TRBD1. CDR3 length: 15 residues. Trimming removed 6 bases from V and 5 bases from J; junction bases left unmatched: 9. CDR1 and CDR2 (germline): SGHNT, YENEEA. Here the CDR3 reads CASSITGELTGELFF. CDR3 nucleotide sequence: TGTGCCAGCAGTATCACAGGGGAATTGACCGGGGAGCTGTTTTTT.

This clone was seen only once. This CDR3 reads CASSMDRRSYEQYF. The CDR3 DNA is TGTGCCAGCAGCATGGACAGGAGATCCTACGAGCAGTACTTC. V gene TRBV9 combines with J gene TRBJ2-7; TRBD1 matches at 7 bases. V gave up 4 bases and J gave up 1 base; unmatched junction bases: 5. Germline CDR1 reads SGDLS; CDR2 reads YYNGEE. CDR3 length: 14 residues.

This clone has just one count. CDR3 residues: CASSSQGVSQETQYF. The CDR3 DNA reads TGTGCCAGCAGCTCACAGGGAGTATCCCAAGAGACCCAGTACTTC. The V gene is TRBV28, the J gene TRBJ2-5, with D perhaps matching TRBD1 (6 bases). Per germline, CDR1 MDHEN and CDR2 SYDVKM. The CDR3 extends over 15 amino acids. Trimming stripped 6 bases from V and 1 base from J, with 15 bases between.

The J gene is TRBJ2-7, the V gene TRBV14; D is tentatively TRBD1 or TRBD2 (5 bases each). CDR3 length: 15 residues. Trimming stripped 0 bases from V and 7 bases from J, with 16 bases between. The V gene's germline CDR1 is SGHDN and CDR2 FVKESK. This CDR3 is CASSQDIRAGGEQYF. CDR3 DNA: TGTGCCAGCAGCCAAGATATCAGGGCGGGCGGTGAGCAGTACTTC.

Worth noting for this clone: One junction end does not reproduce the germline sequence, and a read error may be involved. The rearrangement links TRBV15 to TRBJ1-1, with D perhaps matching TRBD1 (6 bases). This CDR3 region has 19 residues. CDR1 LNHNV and CDR2 YYDKDF come from the germline V gene (reference sequence). CDR3 coding DNA: TGTGCCAGCAGCTTAGCGTTGACAGGCACCTTTACCCTGAACACTGAAGCTTTCTTT. Amino acid sequence: CASSLALTGTFTLNTEAFF.

This clone showed up just once. This chain connects TRBV18 to TRBJ1-2; possibly TRBD1 for D (5 bases). The CDR3 extends over 16 amino acids. CDR1 and CDR2 (germline): KGHSH, LQKENI. The V end was cut by 2 bases, the J end by 0 bases, with 13 bases between. The CDR3: CASSPRVTGANYGYTF. The CDR3 nucleotides read TGTGCCAGCTCACCAAGAGTCACAGGAGCTAACTATGGCTACACCTTC.

The chain links TRBV9 to TRBJ2-6; 7 bases are shared with TRBD1. V lost 5 bases and J lost 4; bases outside the gene matches: 6. CDR1 SGDLS and CDR2 YYNGEE come from the germline V gene. CDR3 length: 15 amino acids. The CDR3 loop reads CASSVDRVGANVLTF. CDR3 DNA: TGTGCCAGCAGTGTCGACAGGGTGGGGGCCAACGTCCTGACTTTC. Full variable domain (remainder filled in from reference TRBV9 and TRBJ2-6): DSGVTQTPKHLITATGQRVTLRCSPRSGDLSVYWYQQSLDQGLQFLIQYYNGEERAKGNILERFSAQQFPDLHSELNLSSLELGDSALYFCASSVDRVGANVLTFGAGSRLTVL.

This chain connects TRBV11-3 to TRBJ2-7, with D tentatively TRBD1 or TRBD2 (5 bases each). This CDR3 has 14 amino acids. V gave up 8 bases and J gave up 3 bases, with 17 bases separating them. Germline V gene sequence: CDR1 SGHNT, CDR2 YENEEA. CDR3: CASWVRDGGYEQYF. For the CDR3, the DNA is TGTGCCAGCTGGGTCCGGGACGGAGGCTACGAGCAGTACTTC.

The J gene is TRBJ2-5, the V gene TRBV6-8, with no clear D. Germline CDR1 is MNHGY and CDR2 is SAAAGT. The CDR3 totals 18 residues. Trimming removed 11 bases from V and 6 bases from J, with 34 bases in between. In nucleotides, the CDR3 is TGTGCCTCCACCCCGGCACCCATCGGTCGACCCCAGAGGAAGACCCAGTACTTC. Encoded protein: CASTPAPIGRPQRKTQYF.

J is TRBJ2-3 and V is TRBV28; 9 nucleotides match TRBD2. J was trimmed by 3 bases and V by 6 bases; bases with no gene match: 7. From germline, CDR1 is MDHEN and CDR2 SYDVKM. There are 15 residues in the CDR3. Here the CDR3 reads CASSPGAGGTDTQYF. In DNA, the CDR3 is TGTGCCAGCAGCCCAGGGGCGGGGGGGACAGATACGCAGTATTTT. Full variable domain (rest looked up from reference TRBV28 and TRBJ2-3): DVKVTQSSRYLVKRTGEKVFLECVQDMDHENMFWYRQDPGLGLRLIYFSYDVKMKEKGDIPEGYSVSREKKERFSLILESASTNQTSMYLCASSPGAGGTDTQYFGPGTRLTVL.